This TCR beta chain was identified during a study of blood T cell repertoires in COVID-19. Clones were sequenced by immunoSEQ multiplex PCR, and TCRdb holds only the in-frame ones, with some missing. This table holds 20,000 to 25,000 clones, around 80% found once. J gave up 0 bases and V 5 bases, and 3 bases lay outside the gene matches. The CDR3 runs to 16 residues. CDR1 SGHTA and CDR2 FQGNSA come from the germline V gene. The genes are TRBV7-2 and TRBJ1-6; 8 bases line up with TRBD1. The sample comprised peripheral blood. This receptor was obtained from a man aged 55 to 70 with active COVID-19. The DNA of the CDR3 is TGTGCCAGCAGCCAAGACAGGGGCTCCTATAATTCACCCCTCCACTTT. This translates into CASSQDRGSYNSPLHF.